One and the same sample provided the 13 T cell receptor beta chains below, sequenced in a study of T-cell memory formation after mild COVID-19. TCRdb independently ran MiXCR on the 5' RACE reads; one entry per CDR3 protein. The sample yields hundreds of thousands of distinct CDR3 sequences, 8.2% seen once. The sample consisted of PBMCs or a T cell subset sorted from them (not recorded which). These receptors were taken from a man aged 18 to 30 who had mild COVID-19 (a few samples of this study predate the infection). Cell type and time point are not known.

The chain combines TRBV9 with TRBJ1-5; possibly TRBD1 for D (5 bases). The V and J ends lost 10 bases and 4 bases respectively, with 12 bases between them. The CDR3 runs 12 residues. The germline gives CDR1 SGDLS, CDR2 YYNGEE. As DNA, the CDR3 is TGTGCCCTAACCCGGACAAATCAGCCCCAGCATTTT. Encoded protein: CALTRTNQPQHF. The entire variable domain, with the rest obtained from reference TRBV9 and TRBJ1-5, is as follows: DSGVTQTPKHLITATGQRVTLRCSPRSGDLSVYWYQQSLDQGLQFLIQYYNGEERAKGNILERFSAQQFPDLHSELNLSSLELGDSALYFCALTRTNQPQHFGDGTRLSIL.

This chain links TRBV20-1 with TRBJ2-7, with D maybe TRBD1 (6 bases). V lost 2 bases, J lost 4 bases, and 15 bases lay in between. The CDR3 sequence is 14 residues long. Germline values: CDR1 DFQATT, CDR2 SNEGSKA (reference sequence). The chain's CDR3 is CSARSTGQKYEQYF. The CDR3 coding sequence is TGCAGTGCTAGATCGACAGGCCAGAAGTACGAGCAGTACTTC.

This clonotype has more than one count but fewer than ten. CDR3 DNA: TGTGCCAGCAGTCCAACGGGATACTACGAGCAGTACGTC. Protein: CASSPTGYYEQYV. The chain employs TRBV6-5 and TRBJ2-7; a possible D gene is TRBD2 (5 bases). V was clipped by 5 bases and J by 3 bases, with 11 bases between them. The germline CDR1 and CDR2 sequences are MNHEY and SVGAGI. There are 13 residues in the CDR3.

The chain recombines TRBV20-1 with TRBJ2-7, with TRBD1 identical over 7 bases. Unmatched junction bases numbered 12, after V lost 6 bases and J lost 4 bases. Germline lookup yields CDR1 DFQATT and CDR2 SNEGSKA (reference sequence). The CDR3 has 14 residues. CDR3 nucleotides: TGCAGTGCCCAACAAGGGGGCTCACCTTACGAGCAGTACGTC. It translates to CSAQQGGSPYEQYV.

There are a few counts of this clonotype. V gene TRBV2 combines with J gene TRBJ2-7; 10 nucleotides align to TRBD1. CDR3 length: 18 residues. The germline V gene has CDR1 SNHLY and CDR2 FYNNEI. V trimming: 3 bases; J trimming: 0 bases; junction bases outside the gene matches: 11. CDR3 nucleotide sequence: TGTGCCAGCAGTGACCGTTTTGTTAGGGACAGGGGCTCCTACGAGCAGTACGTC. The encoded protein is CASSDRFVRDRGSYEQYV.

This clonotype occurred many times. The chain is built from TRBV7-2 and TRBJ2-3, with 8 bases fitting TRBD2. Unmatched junction bases numbered 16, after V lost 5 bases and J lost 3 bases. This CDR3 region has 18 residues. Germline values: CDR1 SGHTA, CDR2 FQGNSA. CDR3 nucleotides: TGTGCCAGCAGCCAACCCTTAGCGGGGACCCAGGGAACAGATACGCAGTATTTT. Translated: CASSQPLAGTQGTDTQYF.

The chain is built from TRBV29-1 and TRBJ2-7; D might be TRBD1 (5 bases). CDR1 and CDR2 (germline): SQVTM, ANQGSEA. V was pared by 4 bases and J by 8 bases, with 18 bases between. The CDR3 runs 13 residues. This chain's CDR3 is CSVADSFGGKQYF. The CDR3 DNA sequence: TGCAGCGTTGCCGACAGCTTTGGCGGAAAGCAGTACTTC.

This clonotype was picked up a small number of times. This rearrangement joins TRBV30 to TRBJ2-7, with a tentative D call TRBD2 (6 bases). There are 14 residues in the CDR3. V was trimmed by 5 bases and J by 6 bases, leaving 20 bases between them. Looked up from germline, CDR1 is GTSNPN and CDR2 is SVGIG (reference sequence). The CDR3 loop is CAWGGAGGRGEQYF. The CDR3 DNA is TGTGCCTGGGGTGGGGCAGGAGGGCGAGGCGAGCAGTACTTC.

This clonotype was observed many times. The V and J genes are TRBV2 and TRBJ2-3, with 11 bases identical to TRBD2. Germline V gene lookup returns CDR1 SNHLY and CDR2 FYNNEI. V dropped 2 bases and J dropped 6; count of bases not matched to a gene: 7. This CDR3 comprises 16 residues. CDR3 nucleotides: TGTGCCAGCAGTGAAACTAGCGGGGGACCAGGGGATACGCAGTATTTT. As protein: CASSETSGGPGDTQYF.

The chain employs TRBV25-1 and TRBJ1-6, with D uncertain. Germline CDR1 MGHDK, CDR2 SYGVNS. This CDR3 contains 16 residues. V lost 3 bases and J 0 bases, leaving 9 bases between the germline ends. The CDR3 loop is CASSEVGSSYNSPLHF. In nucleotides, the CDR3 is TGTGCCAGCAGTGAGGTGGGGAGCTCCTATAATTCACCCCTCCACTTT.

This clonotype appeared a few times. The chain employs TRBV6-1 and TRBJ2-7, with 8 bases identical to TRBD1. V gave up 9 bases and J gave up 2 bases; unmatched junction bases: 6. Germline V CDR1 and CDR2: MNHNS, SASEGT. There are 13 residues in the CDR3. The CDR3 loop reads CASGQGLTYEQYF. Written as DNA, the CDR3 is TGTGCCAGTGGACAGGGTCTTACCTACGAGCAGTACTTC.

This clonotype was seen ten or more times. The chain uses TRBV19 and TRBJ2-1, with TRBD2 matching over 11 bases. The CDR3 covers 15 residues. CDR1 LNHDA and CDR2 SQIVND come from the germline V gene (reference sequence). V trimming: 5 bases; J trimming: 3 bases; junction bases outside the gene matches: 3. The CDR3 region is CASSSTSGDYNEQFF. CDR3 nucleotides: TGTGCCAGTAGTTCGACTAGCGGGGACTACAATGAGCAGTTCTTC.

The sample holds many counts of this clonotype. CDR3 in amino acids: CASSSGQGNTIYF. Written as DNA, the CDR3 is TGTGCCAGCAGCTCGGGACAGGGAAACACCATATATTTT. The chain recombines TRBV7-7 with TRBJ1-3; 7 nucleotides match TRBD1. The V gene's germline CDR1 is SSHAT and CDR2 FNYEAQ (reference sequence). The CDR3 runs to 13 residues. With 4 bases clipped from V and 4 bases from J, the junction kept 1 base outside the gene matches.